The present TCR beta chain was sequenced within a study of T cell responses to AZD1222 COVID-19 vaccine. The study, taken as a whole, reports: Regions left unmutated in variants are reportedly the target of nearly half of spike-specific TCRs.

Remarks on this clone: No antigen is known for it.

TCRdb's table, derived via immunoSEQ multiplex PCR, lists solely in-frame clones and lacks some. This sample has 95,000 or so clones, with 89% found just once. Germline V gene sequence: CDR1 SNHLY, CDR2 FYNNEI. This CDR3 contains 15 residues. Losses at the gene ends were 8 bases for V and 7 bases for J; bases not matched to a gene: 16. The chain links TRBV2 to TRBJ1-2; the match to TRBD1 covers 7 bases. Here the sequenced sample was peripheral blood, taken on day 0 of MenACWY control vaccination. The TCR comes from an adult in good health. CDR3 loop: CASGKQGPGKIGYTF. The CDR3 DNA reads TGTGCCAGCGGGAAACAGGGGCCCGGCAAGATTGGCTACACCTTC.